These 12 T cell receptor beta chains came from one sample sequenced in a study of CD8 T cells in ankylosing spondylitis. Study-wide findings and caveats: Blood of patients with ankylosing spondylitis appeared to be characterized by a TCR beta motif of several highly homologous variants.

These receptors are not linked to any known antigen. TCRdb independently ran MiXCR on the 5' RACE reads; one entry per CDR3 protein. The repertoire holds 700,000 to 850,000 distinct CDR3 sequences, with around 11% as singletons. The sequenced sample consisted of blood, either unsorted or a sorted T cell fraction (not recorded which). Receptor source: a male donor with ankylosing spondylitis.

V gene TRBV29-1 combines with J gene TRBJ1-2; D possibly corresponds to TRBD1 (5 bases). Germline loops: CDR1 SQVTM, CDR2 ANQGSEA. The CDR3 extends over 16 amino acids. The ends were cut back, 3 bases at V and 7 bases at J, with 24 bases in the middle. CDR3: CSVEQQQGGISRGYTF. The DNA of the CDR3 is TGCAGCGTTGAGCAGCAGCAGGGTGGGATTTCGCGTGGCTACACCTTC.

The V call is TRBV7-2, the J call TRBJ2-1, with 13 bases identical to TRBD2. This CDR3 spans 16 amino acids. Germline V gene data show CDR1 as SGHTA and CDR2 as FQGNSA. Losses at the gene ends were 3 bases for V and 7 bases for J; bases not matched to a gene: 6. The CDR3 coding sequence is TGTGCCAGCAGCTTCACATCACTAGCGGGAGGGAATGAGCAGTTCTTC. It codes for CASSFTSLAGGNEQFF.

The chain uses TRBV4-3 and TRBJ2-1; D unclear. With 1 base removed from V and 9 bases from J, the gap between germline ends came to 13 bases. Germline loops: CDR1 LGHNA, CDR2 YSLEER. The CDR3 consists of 14 residues. CDR3 coding DNA: TGCGCCAGCAGCCAAGTTCTTCTTCTCGCTGAGCAGTTCTTC. Translating gives CASSQVLLLAEQFF.

This clonotype was recorded many times. V gene TRBV5-1 combines with J gene TRBJ1-1, with 7 bases that match TRBD1. The CDR3 spans 14 residues. V lost 6 bases to trimming and J lost 1 base; unmatched junction nucleotides: 6. Germline assignment: CDR1 SGHRS and CDR2 YFSETQ. In DNA form, the CDR3 reads TGCGCCAGCACCAGGGACAGTACGAACACTGAAGCTTTCTTT. Protein product: CASTRDSTNTEAFF.

This chain uses TRBV5-1 with TRBJ1-6; the D gene is possibly TRBD1 (6 bases). Per germline, CDR1 SGHRS and CDR2 YFSETQ. V lost 1 base and J 5 bases, leaving 10 bases between the germline ends. This CDR3 is built from 15 residues. The CDR3 loop reads CASSLTGTDNSPLHF. The CDR3 DNA is TGCGCCAGCAGCTTGACAGGGACGGATAATTCACCCCTCCACTTT.

The rearrangement uses TRBV9 and TRBJ2-1; D is unresolved. The CDR3 contains 14 residues. Germline V gives CDR1 SGDLS, CDR2 YYNGEE. The V and J ends lost 2 bases and 9 bases respectively, with 15 bases between them. This chain's CDR3 is CASSVTQYWAEQFF. The CDR3 DNA sequence: TGTGCCAGCAGCGTCACCCAATACTGGGCTGAGCAGTTCTTC.

Ten or more counts support this clonotype. Written as DNA, the CDR3 is TGTGCCAGCAGTATACAGGAGCGCTATGGCTACACCTTC. Its translation is CASSIQERYGYTF. This rearrangement joins TRBV6-2 or TRBV6-3 to TRBJ1-2, with a possible D match to TRBD1 (5 bases). Germline CDR1 reads MNHEY; CDR2 reads SVGEGT. Trimming stripped 5 bases from V and 4 bases from J, with 11 bases between. This CDR3 has 13 amino acids.

This clonotype was seen more than once but under ten times. The chain combines TRBV6-2 or TRBV6-3 with TRBJ1-1; D is undetermined. Germline V CDR1 and CDR2: MNHEY, SVGEGT. V was cut by 5 bases and J by 4 bases, with 14 bases left in between. The CDR3 covers 14 residues. The CDR3 loop reads CASSSPREGTEAFF. CDR3 nucleotide sequence: TGTGCCAGCAGTAGCCCCCGGGAGGGCACTGAAGCTTTCTTT.

This chain joins TRBV11-2 and TRBJ2-2; D tentatively reads TRBD1 or TRBD2 (6 bases each). Germline values: CDR1 SGHAT, CDR2 FQNNGV. The CDR3 spans 15 residues. Trimming left V 5 bases short and J 5 bases short, with 15 bases between. CDR3 sequence (DNA): TGTGCCAGCAGCAAGACGGGGGCCGGAACCGGGGAGCTGTTTTTT. It specifies CASSKTGAGTGELFF.

The rearrangement links TRBV12-3 or TRBV12-4 to TRBJ1-5; D possibly corresponds to TRBD1 (5 bases). With 3 bases removed from V and 4 bases from J, the gap between germline ends came to 13 bases. The CDR3 is made up of 15 amino acids. The CDR3 DNA sequence: TGTGCCAGCAGTTTTGGGGGACCGGTGAATCAGCCCCAGCATTTT. Its translation: CASSFGGPVNQPQHF.

This clonotype was counted only a few times. This rearrangement joins TRBV5-5 to TRBJ2-7; 9 bases are a match to TRBD2. After removal of 2 bases from V and 6 bases from J, the junction contained 6 bases not matched to a gene. The length of the CDR3 is 14 residues. Germline lookup yields CDR1 SGHKS and CDR2 YYEKEE (reference sequence). CDR3 protein: CASSFPGLAVEQYF. The CDR3 region has the DNA TGTGCCAGCAGCTTTCCGGGACTAGCAGTCGAGCAGTACTTC.

This clonotype has more than one count but fewer than ten. The chain carries TRBV7-2 and TRBJ2-1; the match to TRBD2 covers 13 bases. There are 15 residues in the CDR3. Germline V CDR1 and CDR2: SGHTA, FQGNSA. V trimming: 3 bases; J trimming: 8 bases; junction bases outside the gene matches: 4. CDR3 loop: CASSFRLAGGYEQFF. The CDR3 region has the DNA TGTGCCAGCAGCTTCCGACTAGCGGGAGGCTATGAGCAGTTCTTC.